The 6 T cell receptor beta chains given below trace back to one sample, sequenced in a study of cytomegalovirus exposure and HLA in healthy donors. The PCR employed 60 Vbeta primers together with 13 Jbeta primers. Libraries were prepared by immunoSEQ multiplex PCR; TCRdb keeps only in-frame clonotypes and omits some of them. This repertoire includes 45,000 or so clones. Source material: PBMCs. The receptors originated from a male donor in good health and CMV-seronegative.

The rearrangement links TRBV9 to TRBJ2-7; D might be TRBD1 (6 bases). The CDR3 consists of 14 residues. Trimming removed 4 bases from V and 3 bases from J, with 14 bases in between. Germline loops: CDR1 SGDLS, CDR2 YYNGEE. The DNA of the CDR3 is TGTGCCAGCAGCTCTGGGTGGGGACACTACGAGCAGTACTTC. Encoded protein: CASSSGWGHYEQYF.

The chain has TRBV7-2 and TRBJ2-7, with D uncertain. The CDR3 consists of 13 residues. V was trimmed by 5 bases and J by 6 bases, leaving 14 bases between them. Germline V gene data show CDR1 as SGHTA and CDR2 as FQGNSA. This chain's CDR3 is CASSQTLTGEQYF. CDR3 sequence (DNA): TGTGCCAGCAGCCAAACACTAACGGGCGAGCAGTACTTC.

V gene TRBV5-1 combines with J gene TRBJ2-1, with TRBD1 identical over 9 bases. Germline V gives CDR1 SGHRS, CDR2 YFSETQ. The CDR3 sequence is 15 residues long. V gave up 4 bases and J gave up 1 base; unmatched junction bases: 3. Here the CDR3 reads CASSGQGSSYNEQFF. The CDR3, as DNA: TGCGCCAGCAGCGGACAGGGGTCTTCCTACAATGAGCAGTTCTTC.

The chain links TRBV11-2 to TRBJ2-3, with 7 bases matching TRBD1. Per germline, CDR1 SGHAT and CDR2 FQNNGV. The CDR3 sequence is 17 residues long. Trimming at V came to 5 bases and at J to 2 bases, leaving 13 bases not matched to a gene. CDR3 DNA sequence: TGTGCCAGCAGCGGCCAAGGGCAGGGGGACCCCACAGATACGCAGTATTTT. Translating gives CASSGQGQGDPTDTQYF.

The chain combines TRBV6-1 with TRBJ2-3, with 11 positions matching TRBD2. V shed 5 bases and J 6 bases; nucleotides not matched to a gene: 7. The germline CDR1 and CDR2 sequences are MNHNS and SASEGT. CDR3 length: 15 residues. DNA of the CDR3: TGTGCCAGCAGTAAGACTAGCGGGGACGCGGATACGCAGTATTTT. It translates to CASSKTSGDADTQYF.

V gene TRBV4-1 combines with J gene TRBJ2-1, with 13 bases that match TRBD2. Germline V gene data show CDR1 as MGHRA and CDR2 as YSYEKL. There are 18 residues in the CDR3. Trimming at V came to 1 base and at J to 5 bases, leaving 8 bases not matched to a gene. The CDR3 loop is CASSQGGLAGVDDNEQFF. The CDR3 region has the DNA TGCGCCAGCAGCCAAGGAGGACTAGCGGGAGTAGACGACAATGAGCAGTTCTTC.